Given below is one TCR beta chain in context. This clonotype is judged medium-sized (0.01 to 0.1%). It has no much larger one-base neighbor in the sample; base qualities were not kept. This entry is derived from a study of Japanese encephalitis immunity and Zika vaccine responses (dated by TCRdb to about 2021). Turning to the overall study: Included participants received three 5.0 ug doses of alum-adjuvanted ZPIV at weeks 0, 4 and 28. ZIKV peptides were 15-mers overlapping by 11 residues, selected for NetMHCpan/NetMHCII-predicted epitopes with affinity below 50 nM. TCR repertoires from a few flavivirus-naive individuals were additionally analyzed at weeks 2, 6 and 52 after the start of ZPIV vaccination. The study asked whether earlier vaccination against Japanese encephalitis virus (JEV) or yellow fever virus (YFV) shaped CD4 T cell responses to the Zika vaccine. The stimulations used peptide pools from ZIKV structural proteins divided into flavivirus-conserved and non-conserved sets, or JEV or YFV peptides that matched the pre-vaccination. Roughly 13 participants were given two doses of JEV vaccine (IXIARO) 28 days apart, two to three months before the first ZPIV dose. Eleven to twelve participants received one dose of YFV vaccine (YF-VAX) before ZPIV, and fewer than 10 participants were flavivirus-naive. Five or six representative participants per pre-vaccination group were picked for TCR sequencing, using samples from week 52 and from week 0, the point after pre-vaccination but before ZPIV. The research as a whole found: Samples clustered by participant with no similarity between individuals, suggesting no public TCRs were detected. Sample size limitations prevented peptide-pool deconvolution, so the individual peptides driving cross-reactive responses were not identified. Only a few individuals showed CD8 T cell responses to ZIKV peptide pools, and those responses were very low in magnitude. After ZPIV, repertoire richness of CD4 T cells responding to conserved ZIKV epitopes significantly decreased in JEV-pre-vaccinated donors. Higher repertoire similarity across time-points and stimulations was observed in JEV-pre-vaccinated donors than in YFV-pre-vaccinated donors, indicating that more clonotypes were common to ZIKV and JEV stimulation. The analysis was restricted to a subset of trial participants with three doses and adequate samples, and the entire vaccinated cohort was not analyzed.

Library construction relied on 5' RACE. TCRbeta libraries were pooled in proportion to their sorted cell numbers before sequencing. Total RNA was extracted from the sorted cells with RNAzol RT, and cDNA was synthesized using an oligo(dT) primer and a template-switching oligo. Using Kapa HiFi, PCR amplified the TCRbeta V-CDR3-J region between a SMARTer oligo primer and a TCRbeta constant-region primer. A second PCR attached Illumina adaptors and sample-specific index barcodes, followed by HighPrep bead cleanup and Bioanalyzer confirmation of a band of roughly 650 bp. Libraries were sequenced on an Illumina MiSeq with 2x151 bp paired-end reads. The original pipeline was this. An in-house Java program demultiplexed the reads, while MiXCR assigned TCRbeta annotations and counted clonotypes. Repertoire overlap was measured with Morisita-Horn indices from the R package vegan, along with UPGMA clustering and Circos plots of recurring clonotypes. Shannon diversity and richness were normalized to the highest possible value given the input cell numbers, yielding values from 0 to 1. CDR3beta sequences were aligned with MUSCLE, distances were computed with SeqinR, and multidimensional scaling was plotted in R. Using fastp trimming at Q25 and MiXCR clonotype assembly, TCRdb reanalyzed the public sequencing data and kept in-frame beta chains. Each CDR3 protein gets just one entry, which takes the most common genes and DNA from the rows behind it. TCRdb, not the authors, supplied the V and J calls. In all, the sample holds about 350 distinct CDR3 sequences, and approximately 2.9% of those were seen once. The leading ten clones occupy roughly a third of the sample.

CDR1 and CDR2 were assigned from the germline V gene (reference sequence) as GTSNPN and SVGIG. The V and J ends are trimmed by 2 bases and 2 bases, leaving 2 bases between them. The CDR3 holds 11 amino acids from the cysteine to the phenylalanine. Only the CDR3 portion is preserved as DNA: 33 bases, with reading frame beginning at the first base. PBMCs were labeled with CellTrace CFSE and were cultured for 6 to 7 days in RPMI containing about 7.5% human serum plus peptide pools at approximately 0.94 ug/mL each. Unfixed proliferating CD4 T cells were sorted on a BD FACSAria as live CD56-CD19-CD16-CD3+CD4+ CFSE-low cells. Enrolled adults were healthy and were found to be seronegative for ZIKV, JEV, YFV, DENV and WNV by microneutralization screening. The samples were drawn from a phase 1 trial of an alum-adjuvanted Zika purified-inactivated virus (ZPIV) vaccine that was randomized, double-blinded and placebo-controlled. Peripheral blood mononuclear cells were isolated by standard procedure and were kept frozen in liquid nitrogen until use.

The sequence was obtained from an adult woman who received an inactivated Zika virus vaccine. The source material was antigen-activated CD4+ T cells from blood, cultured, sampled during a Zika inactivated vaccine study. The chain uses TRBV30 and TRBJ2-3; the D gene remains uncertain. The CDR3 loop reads CAWSTTDTQYF. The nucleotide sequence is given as TGTGCCTGGAGTACCACAGATACGCAGTATTTT.